This T cell receptor beta chain was sequenced in a study of technical replicates of blood from a few donors. Trimming pared 1 base from V and 2 bases from J, leaving 8 bases between. Looked up from germline, CDR1 is SEHNR and CDR2 is FQNEAQ (reference sequence). This CDR3 has 15 residues. Here immunoSEQ multiplex PCR was the method, and the copy in TCRdb shows in-frame clones only, minus some. The table shows around 76,000 clones, with more than 85% occurring only once. The sequence was collected from a human donor in good health. The sequencing input was T cells isolated from PBMCs. The chain recombines TRBV7-9 with TRBJ1-4; a weak D match, TRBD1 (5 bases). CDR3 bases: TGTGCCAGCAGCTTAGGCAGGGATACTAATGAAAAACTGTTTTTT. Translated, it gives CASSLGRDTNEKLFF. Full variable domain (remainder filled in from reference TRBV7-9 and TRBJ1-4): DTGVSQNPRHKITKRGQNVTFRCDPISEHNRLYWYRQTLGQGPEFLTYFQNEAQLEKSRLLSDRFSAERPKGSFSTLEIQRTEQGDSAMYLCASSLGRDTNEKLFFGSGTQLSVL.